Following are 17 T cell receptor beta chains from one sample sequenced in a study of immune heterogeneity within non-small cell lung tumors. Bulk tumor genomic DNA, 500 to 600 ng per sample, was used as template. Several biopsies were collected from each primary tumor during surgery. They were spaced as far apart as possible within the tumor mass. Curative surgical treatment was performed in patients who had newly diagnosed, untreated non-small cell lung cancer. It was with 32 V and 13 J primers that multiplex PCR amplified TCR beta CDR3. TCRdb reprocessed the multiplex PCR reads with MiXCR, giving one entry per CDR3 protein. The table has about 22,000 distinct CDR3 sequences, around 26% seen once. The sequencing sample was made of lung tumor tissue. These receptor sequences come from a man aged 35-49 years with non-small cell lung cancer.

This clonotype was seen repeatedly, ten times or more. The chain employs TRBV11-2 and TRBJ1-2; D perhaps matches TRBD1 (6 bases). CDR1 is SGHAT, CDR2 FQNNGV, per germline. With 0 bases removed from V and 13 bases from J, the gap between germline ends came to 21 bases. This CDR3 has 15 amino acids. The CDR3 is CASSLDAGFQGPLTF. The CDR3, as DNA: TGTGCCAGCAGCTTAGATGCGGGGTTTCAGGGGCCCCTCACCTTC.

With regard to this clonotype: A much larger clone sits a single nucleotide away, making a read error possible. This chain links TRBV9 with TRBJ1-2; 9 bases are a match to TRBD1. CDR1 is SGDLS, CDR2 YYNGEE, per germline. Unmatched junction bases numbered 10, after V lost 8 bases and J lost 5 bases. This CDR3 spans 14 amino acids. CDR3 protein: CARSPQGALYGYTF. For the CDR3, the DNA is TGTGCCAGAAGCCCACAGGGGGCGTTGTATGGCTACACCTTC.

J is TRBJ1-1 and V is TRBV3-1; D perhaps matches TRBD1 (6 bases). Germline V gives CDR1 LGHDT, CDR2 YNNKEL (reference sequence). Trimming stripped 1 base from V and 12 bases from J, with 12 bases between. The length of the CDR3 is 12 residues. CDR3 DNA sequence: TGTGCCAGCAGCCAAGCAGGGGTTGCGACTTTCTTT. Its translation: CASSQAGVATFF.

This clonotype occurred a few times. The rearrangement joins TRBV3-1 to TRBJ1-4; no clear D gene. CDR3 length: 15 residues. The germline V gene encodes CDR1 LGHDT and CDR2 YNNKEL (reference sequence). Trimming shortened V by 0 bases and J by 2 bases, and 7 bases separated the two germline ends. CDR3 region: CASSQEGTTNEKLFF. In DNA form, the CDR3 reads TGTGCCAGCAGCCAAGAAGGTACGACTAATGAAAAACTGTTTTTT.

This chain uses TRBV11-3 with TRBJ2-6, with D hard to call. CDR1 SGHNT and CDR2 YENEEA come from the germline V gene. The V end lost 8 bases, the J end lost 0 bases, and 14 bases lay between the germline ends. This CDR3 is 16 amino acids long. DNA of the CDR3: TGTGCCAGCTGCCCCCAAACCAGCTCTGGGGCCAACGTCCTGACTTTC. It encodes CASCPQTSSGANVLTF.

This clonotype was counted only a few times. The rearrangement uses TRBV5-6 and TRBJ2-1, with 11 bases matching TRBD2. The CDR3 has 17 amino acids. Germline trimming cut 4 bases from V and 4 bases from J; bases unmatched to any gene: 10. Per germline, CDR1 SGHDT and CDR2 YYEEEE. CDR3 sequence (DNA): TGTGCCAGCAGCCCCCCTAGGACTAGCGGGTATTACAATGAGCAGTTCTTC. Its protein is CASSPPRTSGYYNEQFF. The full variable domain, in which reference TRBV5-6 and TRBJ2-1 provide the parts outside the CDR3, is DAGVTQSPTHLIKTRGQQVTLRCSPKSGHDTVSWYQQALGQGPQFIFQYYEEEERQRGNFPDRFSGHQFPNYSSELNVNALLLGDSALYLCASSPPRTSGYYNEQFFGPGTRLTVL.

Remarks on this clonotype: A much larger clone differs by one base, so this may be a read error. The CDR3 nucleotides are TGTGCCAGCAGCACCCAGTGGAGCCACAATGAGCAGTTCTTC. Translating gives CASSTQWSHNEQFF. The rearrangement uses TRBV6-2 or TRBV6-3 and TRBJ2-1; no definite D call. The CDR3 has 14 residues. The V gene lost 6 bases and the J gene lost 5 bases, with 14 bases spanning the gap. Germline values: CDR1 MNHEY, CDR2 SVGEGT.

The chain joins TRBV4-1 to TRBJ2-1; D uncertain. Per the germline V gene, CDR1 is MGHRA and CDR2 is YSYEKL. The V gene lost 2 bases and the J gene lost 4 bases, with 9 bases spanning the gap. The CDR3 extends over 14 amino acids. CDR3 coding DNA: TGCGCCAGCAGCCAACCCGACGGTTACAATGAGCAGTTCTTC. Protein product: CASSQPDGYNEQFF.

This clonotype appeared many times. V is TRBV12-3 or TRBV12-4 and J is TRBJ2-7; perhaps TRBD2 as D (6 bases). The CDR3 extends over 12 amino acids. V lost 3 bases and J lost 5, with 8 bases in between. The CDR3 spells CASSLGGNEQYF. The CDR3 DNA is TGTGCCAGCAGTTTGGGCGGGAACGAGCAGTACTTC.

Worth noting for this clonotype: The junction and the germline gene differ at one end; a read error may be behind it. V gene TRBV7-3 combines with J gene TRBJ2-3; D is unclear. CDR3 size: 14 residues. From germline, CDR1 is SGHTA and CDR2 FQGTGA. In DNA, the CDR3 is TGTGCCAGCAGCCAGAGTAGAAGCACAGATACGCGGTATTTT. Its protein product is CASSQSRSTDTRYF.

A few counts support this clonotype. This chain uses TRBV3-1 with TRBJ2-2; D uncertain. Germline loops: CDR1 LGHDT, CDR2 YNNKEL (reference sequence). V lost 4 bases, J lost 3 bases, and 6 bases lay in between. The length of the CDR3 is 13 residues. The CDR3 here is CASSRRDTGELFF. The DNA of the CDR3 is TGTGCCAGCAGCCGCAGAGACACCGGGGAGCTGTTTTTT.

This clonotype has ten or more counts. The CDR3 DNA reads TGTGCCAGCAGCGTCGGTGGTGTAACTAATGAAAAACTGTTTTTT. Translating it yields CASSVGGVTNEKLFF. V usage is TRBV9 and J usage is TRBJ1-4; D is undetermined. CDR1 and CDR2 from the germline V gene are SGDLS and YYNGEE. Trimming removed 2 bases at V and 1 base at J, with 9 bases between. CDR3 length: 15 residues.

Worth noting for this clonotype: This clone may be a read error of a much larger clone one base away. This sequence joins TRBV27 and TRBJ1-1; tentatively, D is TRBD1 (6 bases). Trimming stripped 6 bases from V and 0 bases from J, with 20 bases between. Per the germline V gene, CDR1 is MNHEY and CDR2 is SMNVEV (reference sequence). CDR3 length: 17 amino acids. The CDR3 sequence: CASSDWGPIPMNTEAFF. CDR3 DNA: TGTGCCAGCAGCGACTGGGGGCCCATTCCAATGAACACTGAAGCTTTCTTT.

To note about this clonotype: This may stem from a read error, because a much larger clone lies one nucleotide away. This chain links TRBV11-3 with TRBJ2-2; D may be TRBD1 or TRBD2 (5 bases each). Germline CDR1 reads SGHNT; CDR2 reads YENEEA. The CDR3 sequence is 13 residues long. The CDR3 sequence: CASSSDVVGDLFF. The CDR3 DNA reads TGTGCCAGCAGCTCCGACGTGGTCGGGGACCTGTTTTTT.

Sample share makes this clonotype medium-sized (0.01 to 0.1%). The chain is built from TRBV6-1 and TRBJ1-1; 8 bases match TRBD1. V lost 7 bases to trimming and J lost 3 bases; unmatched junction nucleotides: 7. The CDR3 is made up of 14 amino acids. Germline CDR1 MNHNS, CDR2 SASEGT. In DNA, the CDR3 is TGTGCCAGCACCCCGGACAGGGCGGACACTGAAGCTTTCTTT. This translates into CASTPDRADTEAFF.

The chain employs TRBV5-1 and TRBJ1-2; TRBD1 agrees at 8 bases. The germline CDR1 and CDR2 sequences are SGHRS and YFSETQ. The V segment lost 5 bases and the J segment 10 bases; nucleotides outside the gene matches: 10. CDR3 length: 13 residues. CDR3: CASSYPGGMVYTF. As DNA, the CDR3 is TGCGCCAGCAGTTACCCAGGGGGCATGGTCTACACCTTC.

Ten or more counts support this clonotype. In nucleotides, the CDR3 is TGTGCCAGCACCTATGGACAGGGGATTAACGGCTACACCTTC. Translation gives CASTYGQGINGYTF. V and J are TRBV12-3 or TRBV12-4 and TRBJ1-2, with 9 bases lining up with TRBD1. This CDR3 is 14 amino acids long. V gave up 7 bases and J gave up 8 bases; unmatched junction bases: 11.